Below, 18 T cell receptor beta chains from the same sample are listed, as sequenced in a study of shared clonotypes between healthy human individuals. Using immunoSEQ multiplex PCR, the repertoire was profiled, and TCRdb retains in-frame clones only, with some absent. The sample has nearly 1 million clones; 76% are singletons. The sample comprised memory CD4+ T cells sorted from blood. Indicated subset: CD45RA-negative fraction. These receptors were collected from a man younger than 35 in good health.

This clone was found a few times. V is TRBV10-3 and J is TRBJ2-4; D gene uncertain. Looked up from germline, CDR1 is ENHRY and CDR2 is SYGVKD. The CDR3 extends over 11 amino acids. Trimming stripped 7 bases from V and 13 bases from J, with 14 bases between. In DNA form, the CDR3 reads TGTGCCATCAAGGATGACGAAATACAGTACTTC. Translation gives CAIKDDEIQYF.

The V call is TRBV6-4, the J call TRBJ2-2, with D tentatively TRBD1 (6 bases). CDR1 and CDR2 from the germline V gene are MRHNA and SNTAGT. V was cut by 0 bases and J by 6 bases, with 8 bases left in between. The CDR3 totals 14 residues. The chain's CDR3 is CASSDSWGPGELFF. The CDR3 DNA reads as TGTGCCAGCAGTGACTCGTGGGGGCCCGGGGAGCTGTTTTTT.

Points on this clone: Given a much more abundant clone one base away, this may be a read error. The V gene is TRBV11-2, the J gene TRBJ2-7; D unresolved. This CDR3 spans 15 amino acids. The germline V and J ends were trimmed by 1 base and 0 bases, with 10 bases remaining between them. Germline lookup yields CDR1 SGHAT and CDR2 FQNNGV. CDR3 DNA: TGTGCCAGCAGCTTAGCGGGCAGGAGCTCCTACGAGCAGTACTTC. It is translated as CASSLAGRSSYEQYF.

This chain uses TRBV6-5 with TRBJ1-1; D ambiguous. CDR1 is MNHEY, CDR2 SVGAGI, per germline. There are 11 residues in the CDR3. V lost 5 bases and J 11 bases, leaving 12 bases between the germline ends. Here the CDR3 reads CASSTLTEAFF. CDR3 in DNA: TGTGCCAGCAGTACTCTCACAGAGGCTTTCTTT.

The gene calls are TRBV15 and TRBJ2-1; TRBD2 agrees at 7 bases. This CDR3 has 17 amino acids. Germline V gives CDR1 LNHNV, CDR2 YYDKDF (reference sequence). V lost 4 bases and J lost 3; bases outside the gene matches: 12. For the CDR3, the DNA is TGTGCCACCAGCACCACCTGGGGACTAAATTTCTACAATGAGCAGTTCTTC. Translated, it gives CATSTTWGLNFYNEQFF.

This rearrangement joins TRBV6-6 to TRBJ1-5; perhaps TRBD1 as D (5 bases). Trimming removed 2 bases at V and 0 bases at J, with 11 bases between. The CDR3 has 16 amino acids. CDR1 and CDR2 from the germline V gene are MNHNY and SVGAGI (reference sequence). The CDR3 here is CASSYTGGDSNQPQHF. The CDR3 nucleotides are TGTGCCAGCAGTTACACTGGAGGGGATAGCAATCAGCCCCAGCATTTT.

V usage is TRBV7-2 and J usage is TRBJ2-1; TRBD2 matches at 8 bases. V was pared by 1 base and J by 6 bases, with 14 bases of the junction left unmatched. The CDR3 is made up of 18 amino acids. The germline V gene has CDR1 SGHTA and CDR2 FQGNSA. The CDR3 coding sequence is TGTGCCAGCAGCTTAGTTGGCCTAGCGGGCAATCGGGGCAATGAGCAGTTCTTC. Protein: CASSLVGLAGNRGNEQFF.

The sample holds one count of this clone. V usage is TRBV18 and J usage is TRBJ1-1, with TRBD1 matching over 7 bases. The CDR3 sequence is 13 residues long. With 6 bases clipped from V and 3 bases from J, the junction kept 4 bases outside the gene matches. In germline, CDR1 is KGHSH, CDR2 LQKENI. CDR3 sequence reads: CASSQGTDTEAFF. The CDR3 nucleotides are TGTGCCAGCTCCCAAGGGACAGACACTGAAGCTTTCTTT.

V usage is TRBV20-1 and J usage is TRBJ1-1; tentatively, D is TRBD1 (5 bases). CDR1 is DFQATT, CDR2 SNEGSKA, per germline (reference sequence). Trimming removed 6 bases at V and 7 bases at J, with 12 bases between. The length of the CDR3 is 11 residues. The CDR3 region has the DNA TGCAGTGCCGAACGGGGGTTTGAAGCTTTCTTT. Protein: CSAERGFEAFF.

The sample holds a few counts of this clone. The chain has TRBV30 and TRBJ2-3; D possibly corresponds to TRBD2 (5 bases). From germline, CDR1 is GTSNPN and CDR2 SVGIG (reference sequence). CDR3 length equals 12 residues. Trimming removed 3 bases from V and 2 bases from J, with 6 bases in between. The CDR3: CAWSGDTDTQYF. In DNA, the CDR3 is TGTGCCTGGAGCGGGGACACAGATACGCAGTATTTT. Together with reference TRBV30 and TRBJ2-3, the CDR3 gives the full variable domain: SQTIHQWPATLVQPVGSPLSLECTVEGTSNPNLYWYRQAAGRGLQLLFYSVGIGQISSEVPQNLSASRPQDRQFILSSKKLLLSDSGFYLCAWSGDTDTQYFGPGTRLTVL.

The CDR3 region is CASSAPDANYGYTF. The DNA of the CDR3 is TGTGCCAGTAGTGCCCCAGATGCTAACTATGGCTACACCTTC. The chain recombines TRBV19 with TRBJ1-2; D is ambiguous. Trimming left V 5 bases short and J 0 bases short, with 10 bases between. The CDR3 is 14 amino acids. CDR1 and CDR2 (germline): LNHDA, SQIVND (reference sequence).

The chain joins TRBV7-8 to TRBJ2-7; 9 bases are shared with TRBD2. This CDR3 has 14 residues. Germline CDR1 is SGHVS and CDR2 is FQNEAQ. Trimming at V came to 5 bases and at J to 11 bases, leaving 13 bases not matched to a gene. The CDR3 region has the DNA TGTGCCAGCAGCCCCGATGTGCTAGCGGGAAAAGAGTACTTC. It encodes CASSPDVLAGKEYF.

The chain has TRBV7-2 and TRBJ2-7, with a possible D match to TRBD2 (6 bases). Trimming removed 5 bases at V and 9 bases at J, with 17 bases between. The CDR3 consists of 13 residues. Looked up from germline, CDR1 is SGHTA and CDR2 is FQGNSA. The CDR3 reads CASSQSGVVGQYF. DNA of the CDR3: TGTGCCAGCAGCCAGTCGGGGGTCGTCGGGCAGTACTTC.

J is TRBJ2-7 and V is TRBV6-5; 7 nucleotides match TRBD1. Germline CDR1 MNHEY, CDR2 SVGAGI. J was trimmed by 7 bases and V by 4 bases; bases with no gene match: 10. This CDR3 has 14 amino acids. CDR3 bases: TGTGCCAGCAGTTTTACAGGGGCGGTATGGGAGCAGTACTTC. Residues: CASSFTGAVWEQYF.

This clone was detected only once. This chain joins TRBV19 and TRBJ2-5, with D unclear. V gave up 5 bases and J gave up 4 bases, with 14 bases separating them. This CDR3 region has 14 residues. Germline loops: CDR1 LNHDA, CDR2 SQIVND (reference sequence). The CDR3 DNA is TGTGCCAGTAGTTTCCCAGGTTCTACAGAGACCCAGTACTTC. Protein product: CASSFPGSTETQYF.

Written as DNA, the CDR3 is TGTGCCAGCAGTGTGGGGTCTGGTAATTCACCCCTCCACTTT. Protein: CASSVGSGNSPLHF. This chain joins TRBV6-1 and TRBJ1-6; D remains ambiguous. Trimming left V 4 bases short and J 6 bases short, with 10 bases between. The CDR3 sequence is 14 residues long. The germline CDR1 and CDR2 sequences are MNHNS and SASEGT.

V is TRBV10-1 and J is TRBJ1-5; D is unclear. CDR3 length: 16 residues. CDR1 and CDR2 from the germline V gene are WNHNN and SYGVQD (reference sequence). V was pared by 6 bases and J by 5 bases, with 20 bases between. This chain's CDR3 is CASRGGTILPHQPQHF. CDR3 DNA: TGCGCCAGCAGGGGTGGTACGATCCTGCCACATCAGCCCCAGCATTTT.

With respect to this clone: This CDR3 is also generated by other DNA sequences in the sample. This sequence joins TRBV12-5 and TRBJ2-7; the D gene is possibly TRBD2 (6 bases). CDR3 length: 11 residues. V was trimmed by 6 bases and J by 4 bases, leaving 7 bases between them. Germline V CDR1 and CDR2: LGHNT, FRNRAP. In nucleotides, the CDR3 is TGTGCTAGTGGCCGGGGGTACGAGCAGTACTTC. Translating it yields CASGRGYEQYF.